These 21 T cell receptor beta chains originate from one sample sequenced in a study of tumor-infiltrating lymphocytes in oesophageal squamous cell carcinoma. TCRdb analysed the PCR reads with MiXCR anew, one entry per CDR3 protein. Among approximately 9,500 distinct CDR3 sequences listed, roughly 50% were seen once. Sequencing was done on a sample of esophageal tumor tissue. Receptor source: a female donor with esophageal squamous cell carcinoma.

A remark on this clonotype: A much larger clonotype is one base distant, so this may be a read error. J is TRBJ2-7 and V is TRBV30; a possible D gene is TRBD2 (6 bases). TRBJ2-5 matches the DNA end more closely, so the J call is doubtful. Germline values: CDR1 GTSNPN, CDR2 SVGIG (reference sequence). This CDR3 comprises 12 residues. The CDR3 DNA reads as TGTGTCTGGAGTGCTGGAGGGGAGACCCAGTACTTC. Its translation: CVWSAGGETQYF.

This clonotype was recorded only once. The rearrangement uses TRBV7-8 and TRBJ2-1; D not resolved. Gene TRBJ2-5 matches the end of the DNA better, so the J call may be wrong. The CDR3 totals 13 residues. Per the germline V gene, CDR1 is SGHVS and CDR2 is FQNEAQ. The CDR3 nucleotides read TGTGCCAGCAGCTTTTCTGGGCAAGAGACCCAGTACTTC. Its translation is CASSFSGQETQYF.

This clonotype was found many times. The CDR3 region has the DNA TGTGCCAGCAGTGAGGGCCCGAGCTCCTACAATGAGCAGTACTTC. This translates into CASSEGPSSYNEQYF. The chain carries TRBV6-1 and TRBJ2-1; no reliable D call. The DNA end favors TRBJ2-7, so the J call may be wrong. This CDR3 has 15 amino acids. Germline V gives CDR1 MNHNS, CDR2 SASEGT.

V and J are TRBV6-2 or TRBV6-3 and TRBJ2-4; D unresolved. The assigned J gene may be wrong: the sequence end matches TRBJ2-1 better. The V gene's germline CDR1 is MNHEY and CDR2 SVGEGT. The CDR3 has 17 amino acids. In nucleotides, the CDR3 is TGTGCCAGCAGTTACTCGATTTTCGGGTCCTCCTACAATGAGCAGTTCTTC. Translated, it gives CASSYSIFGSSYNEQFF.

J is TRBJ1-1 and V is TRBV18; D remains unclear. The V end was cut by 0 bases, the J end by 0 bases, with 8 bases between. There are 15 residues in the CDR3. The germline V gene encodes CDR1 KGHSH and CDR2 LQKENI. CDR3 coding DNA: TGTGCCAGCTCACCACCGGGCCGGGTGAACACTGAAGCTTTCTTT. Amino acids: CASSPPGRVNTEAFF.

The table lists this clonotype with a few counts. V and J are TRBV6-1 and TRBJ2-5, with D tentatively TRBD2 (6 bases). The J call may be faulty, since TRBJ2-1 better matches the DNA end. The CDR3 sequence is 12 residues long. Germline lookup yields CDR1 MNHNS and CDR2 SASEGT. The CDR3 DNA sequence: TGTGCCAGCAGCCCCCGGGGGTATGAGCAGTTCTTC. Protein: CASSPRGYEQFF.

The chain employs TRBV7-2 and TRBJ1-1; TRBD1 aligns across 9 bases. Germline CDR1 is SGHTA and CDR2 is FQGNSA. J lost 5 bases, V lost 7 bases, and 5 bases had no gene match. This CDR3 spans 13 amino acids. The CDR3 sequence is CASNRDRVTEAFF. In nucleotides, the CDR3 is TGTGCCAGCAATAGGGACAGGGTGACTGAAGCTTTCTTT.

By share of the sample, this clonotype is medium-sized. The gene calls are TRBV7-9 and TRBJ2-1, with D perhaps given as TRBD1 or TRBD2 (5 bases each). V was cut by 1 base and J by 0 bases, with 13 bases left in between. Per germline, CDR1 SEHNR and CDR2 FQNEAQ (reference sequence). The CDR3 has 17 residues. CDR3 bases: TGTGCCAGCAGCTTAGGGGATGGGGGAATCTCCTACAATGAGCAGTTCTTC. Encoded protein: CASSLGDGGISYNEQFF.

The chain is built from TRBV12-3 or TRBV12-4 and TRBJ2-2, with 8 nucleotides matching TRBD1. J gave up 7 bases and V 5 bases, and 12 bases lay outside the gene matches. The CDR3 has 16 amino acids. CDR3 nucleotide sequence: TGTGCCAGCAGTCCCAGTCGACAGGGGTTTATCGGGGAGCTGTTTTTT. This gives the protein CASSPSRQGFIGELFF.

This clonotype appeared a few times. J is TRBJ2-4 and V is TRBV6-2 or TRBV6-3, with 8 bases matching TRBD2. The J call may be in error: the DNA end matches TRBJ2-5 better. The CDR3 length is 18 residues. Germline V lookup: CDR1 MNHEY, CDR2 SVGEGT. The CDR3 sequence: CASSYSSEASGPQETQYF. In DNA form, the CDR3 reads TGTGCCAGCAGTTACTCTTCCGAGGCTAGCGGGCCGCAAGAGACCCAGTACTTC.

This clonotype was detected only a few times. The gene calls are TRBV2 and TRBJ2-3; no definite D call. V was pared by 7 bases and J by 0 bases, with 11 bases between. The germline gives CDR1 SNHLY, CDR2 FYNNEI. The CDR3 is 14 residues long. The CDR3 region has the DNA TGTGCCAGCAAGGGTCGTTCTAGCACAGATACGCAGTATTTT. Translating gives CASKGRSSTDTQYF.

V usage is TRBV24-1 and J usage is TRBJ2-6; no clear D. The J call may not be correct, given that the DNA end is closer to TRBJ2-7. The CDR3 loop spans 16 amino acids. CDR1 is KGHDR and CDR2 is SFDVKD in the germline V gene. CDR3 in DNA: TGTGCCACCAGTGAGGGATCTGCCCGATCCCACAATGAGCAGTACTTC. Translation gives CATSEGSARSHNEQYF.

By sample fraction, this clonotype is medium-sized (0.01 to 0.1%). CDR3 sequence (DNA): TGTGCCAGCAGCCTGACAAGCAACACCGGGGAGCTGTTTTTT. Its translation is CASSLTSNTGELFF. The rearrangement uses TRBV27 and TRBJ2-2, with unresolved D. V lost 6 bases, J lost 2 bases, and 10 bases lay in between. The CDR3 spans 14 residues. The germline V gene encodes CDR1 MNHEY and CDR2 SMNVEV (reference sequence).

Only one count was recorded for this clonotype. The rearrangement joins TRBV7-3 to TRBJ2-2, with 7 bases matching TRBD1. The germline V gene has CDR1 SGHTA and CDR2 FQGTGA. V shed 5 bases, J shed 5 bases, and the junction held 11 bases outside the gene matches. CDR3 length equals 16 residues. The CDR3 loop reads CASSPGPRQGTGELFF. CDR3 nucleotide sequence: TGTGCCAGCAGCCCAGGACCGAGACAGGGTACCGGGGAGCTGTTTTTT. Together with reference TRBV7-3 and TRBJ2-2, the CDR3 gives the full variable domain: GAGVSQTPSNKVTEKGKYVELRCDPISGHTALYWYRQSLGQGPEFLIYFQGTGAADDSGLPNDRFFAVRPEGSVSTLKIQRTERGDSAVYLCASSPGPRQGTGELFFGEGSRLTVL.

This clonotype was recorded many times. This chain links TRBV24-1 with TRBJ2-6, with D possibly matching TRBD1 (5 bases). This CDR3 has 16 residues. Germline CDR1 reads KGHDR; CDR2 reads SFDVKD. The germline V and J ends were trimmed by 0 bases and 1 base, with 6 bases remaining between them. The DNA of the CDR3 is TGTGCCACCAGTGATTTGAGGGGTTCTGGGGCCAACGTCCTGACTTTC. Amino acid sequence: CATSDLRGSGANVLTF.

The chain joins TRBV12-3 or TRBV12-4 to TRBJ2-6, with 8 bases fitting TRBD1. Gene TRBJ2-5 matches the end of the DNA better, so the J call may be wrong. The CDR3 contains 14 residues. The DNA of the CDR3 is TGTGCCAGCAGCCAACAGGGGGGTCGGGAGACCCAGTACTTC. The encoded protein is CASSQQGGRETQYF.

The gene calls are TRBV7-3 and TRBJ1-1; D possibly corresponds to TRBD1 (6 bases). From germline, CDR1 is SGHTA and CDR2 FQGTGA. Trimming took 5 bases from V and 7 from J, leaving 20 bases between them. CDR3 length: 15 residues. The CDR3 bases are TGTGCCAGCAGCCTAAGTGGGGGGGGGACACTTGAAGCTTTCTTT. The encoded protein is CASSLSGGGTLEAFF.

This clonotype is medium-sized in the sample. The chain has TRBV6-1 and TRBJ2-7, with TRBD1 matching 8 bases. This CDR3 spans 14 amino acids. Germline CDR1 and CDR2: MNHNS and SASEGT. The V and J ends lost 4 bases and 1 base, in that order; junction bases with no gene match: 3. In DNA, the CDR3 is TGTGCCAGCAGTGCCTGGGACAGGTCCTACGAGCAGTACTTC. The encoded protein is CASSAWDRSYEQYF.

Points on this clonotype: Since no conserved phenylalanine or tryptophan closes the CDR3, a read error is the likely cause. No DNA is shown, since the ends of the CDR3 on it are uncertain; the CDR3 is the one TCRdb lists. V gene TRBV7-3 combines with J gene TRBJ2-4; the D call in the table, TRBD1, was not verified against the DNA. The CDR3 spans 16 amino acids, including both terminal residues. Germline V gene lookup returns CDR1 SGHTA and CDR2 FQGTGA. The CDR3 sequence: CASSLGTGSHEQYFGN.

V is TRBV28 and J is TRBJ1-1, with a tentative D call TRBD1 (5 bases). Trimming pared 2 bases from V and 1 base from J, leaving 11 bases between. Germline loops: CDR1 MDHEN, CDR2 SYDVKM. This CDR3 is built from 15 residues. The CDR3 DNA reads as TGTGCCAGCAGTTTACAGGGCTTGGGGAACACTGAAGCTTTCTTT. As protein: CASSLQGLGNTEAFF.

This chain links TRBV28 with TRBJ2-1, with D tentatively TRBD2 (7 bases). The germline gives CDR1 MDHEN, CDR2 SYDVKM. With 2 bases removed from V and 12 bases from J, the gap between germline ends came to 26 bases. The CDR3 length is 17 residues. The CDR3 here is CASSLGGGTRLTDTQFF. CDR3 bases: TGTGCCAGCAGTTTAGGGGGGGGGACAAGGCTCACAGATACGCAGTTCTTC.